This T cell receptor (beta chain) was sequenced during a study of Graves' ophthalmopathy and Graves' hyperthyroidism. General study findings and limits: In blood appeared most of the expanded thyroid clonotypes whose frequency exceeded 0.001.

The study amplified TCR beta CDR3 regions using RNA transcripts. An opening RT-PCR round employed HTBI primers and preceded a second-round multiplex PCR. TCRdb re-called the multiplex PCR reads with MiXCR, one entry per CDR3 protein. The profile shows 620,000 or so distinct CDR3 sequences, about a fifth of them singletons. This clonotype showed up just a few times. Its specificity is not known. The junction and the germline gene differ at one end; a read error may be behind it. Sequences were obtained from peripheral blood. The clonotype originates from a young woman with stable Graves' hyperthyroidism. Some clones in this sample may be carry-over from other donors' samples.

The CDR3 nucleotides read TGTGCCAGCAGTGAAACAGGGATAAAAAACACCGGGGAGCTGGTTTTT. Residues: CASSETGIKNTGELVF. The chain carries TRBV25-1 and TRBJ2-2, with D possibly matching TRBD1 (6 bases). Germline V gives CDR1 MGHDK, CDR2 SYGVNS. The CDR3 length is 16 residues.